These T cell receptor beta chains were read from a single sample in a study of tumor-infiltrating lymphocytes in localized non-small cell lung cancer. Profiled with immunoSEQ multiplex PCR; TCRdb holds only in-frame clones, not every one. The repertoire includes roughly 11,000 clones, 84% of them detected once, and over 6% sits in the top ten. The sequenced material came from lung tumor tissue. These receptors were collected from a human donor with non-small cell lung cancer. CDR3s include the opening cysteine and the closing phenylalanine or tryptophan. D genes are given only for firm matches. Not every row has a clone size; where given, it reads once, few, many or a size class.

CASSDGWGRGADTQYF | TGTGCCAGCAGTGACGGTTGGGGGAGGGGGGCAGATACGCAGTATTTT | . | TRBV2 | . | TRBJ2-3
CASSLEDRGNEQFF | TGCGCCAGCAGCTTGGAGGACAGGGGTAATGAGCAGTTCTTC | TRBD1 | TRBV5-1 | . | TRBJ2-1
CASSVTGPGYEQYF | TGTGCCAGCAGTGTAACCGGGCCGGGCTACGAGCAGTACTTC | . | TRBV6-1 | . | TRBJ2-7
CAWSWTNYEQYF | TGTGCCTGGAGTTGGACTAACTACGAGCAGTACTTC | . | TRBV30 | . | TRBJ2-7
CASSFQGRRKDLYGYTF | TGCGCCAGCAGCTTCCAGGGGCGTCGGAAAGATCTGTATGGCTACACCTTC | . | TRBV5-1 | . | TRBJ1-2
CASSSGQGLRNYGYTF | TGCGCCAGCAGCTCAGGACAGGGACTCCGTAACTATGGCTACACCTTC | TRBD1 | TRBV5-1 | . | TRBJ1-2
CAVWGRINYGYTF | TGTGCGGTCTGGGGGCGGATTAACTATGGCTACACCTTC | . | TRBV28 | . | TRBJ1-2
CATSPLTGQHSGANVLTF | TGTGCCACCAGCCCTCTTACGGGACAGCACTCTGGGGCCAACGTCCTGACTTTC | TRBD1 | TRBV15 | . | TRBJ2-6
CSVRTGSHEQYF | TGCAGCGTCAGGACAGGGTCCCACGAGCAGTACTTC | TRBD1 | TRBV29-1 | . | TRBJ2-7
CASAGRAAYEQYF | TGTGCCAGCGCCGGCCGGGCAGCCTACGAGCAGTACTTC | . | TRBV27 | . | TRBJ2-7
CASSYSWGVGEKLFF | TGTGCCAGCAGTTACTCTTGGGGCGTCGGTGAAAAACTGTTTTTT | . | TRBV6-5 | . | TRBJ1-4
CASSLVPRNYNEQFF | TGCGCCAGCAGCTTGGTCCCCAGAAATTACAATGAGCAGTTCTTC | . | TRBV5-1 | . | TRBJ2-1
CASSLNGVSGNTIYF | TGTGCCAGCAGTTTGAACGGAGTTTCTGGAAACACCATATATTTT | . | TRBV27 | . | TRBJ1-3
CASHPQGSYNSPLHF | TGTGCCTCCCACCCCCAGGGCTCCTATAATTCACCCCTCCACTTT | . | TRBV30 | . | TRBJ1-6
CASSRRAMRLDFTDTQYF | TGTGCCAGCAGCCGGCGGGCGATGAGGTTAGATTTCACAGATACGCAGTATTTT | . | TRBV4-2 | . | TRBJ2-3
CATSRARGLAGGPTDTQYF | TGTGCCACCAGCAGAGCCAGAGGACTAGCGGGGGGCCCCACAGATACGCAGTATTTT | TRBD2 | TRBV15 | . | TRBJ2-3
CASTVQGTDTQYF | TGTGCCAGCACCGTACAGGGAACAGATACGCAGTATTTT | . | TRBV7-2 | . | TRBJ2-3
CAGGGNQPQHF | TGTGCCGGGGGGGGCAATCAGCCCCAGCATTTT | . | TRBV19 | once | TRBJ1-5
CASSHELAGLVEQYF | TGTGCCAGCAGCCATGAACTAGCGGGATTAGTCGAGCAGTACTTC | TRBD2 | TRBV14 | medium-sized | TRBJ2-7
CASRRSGGSYEQYF | TGTGCCAGCAGGCGTTCAGGGGGGTCCTACGAGCAGTACTTC | . | TRBV28 | . | TRBJ2-7
CASRGLTTEAFF | TGTGCCAGCAGGGGACTTACCACTGAAGCTTTCTTT | . | TRBV6-1 | . | TRBJ1-1
CASSPPDRFLAKNIQYF | TGTGCCAGCTCACCACCGGACAGGTTCCTAGCCAAAAACATTCAGTACTTC | TRBD1 | TRBV18 | . | TRBJ2-4
CASSPRGAGGGETQYF | TGTGCCAGCTCACCCCGAGGGGCAGGAGGCGGGGAGACCCAGTACTTC | . | TRBV18 | . | TRBJ2-5
CASRTTARGYGHEQYF | TGTGCCAGCAGGACCACGGCCAGGGGCTACGGCCACGAGCAGTACTTC | . | TRBV28 | . | TRBJ2-7
CASSYPLAGGPGEQYF | TGTGCCAGCAGTTACCCGCTAGCGGGGGGACCTGGCGAGCAGTACTTC | TRBD2 | TRBV6-6 | . | TRBJ2-7
CASSEDGGSFHNEQFF | TGTGCCAGCAGTGAAGACGGCGGGAGCTTCCACAATGAGCAGTTCTTC | TRBD2 | TRBV6-1 | . | TRBJ2-1
CASSHGLASTDTQYF | TGTGCCAGCAGTCACGGACTAGCGAGCACAGATACGCAGTATTTT | TRBD2 | TRBV6-6 | . | TRBJ2-3
CASSYGQGVTEAFF | TGTGCCAGCAGTTACGGGCAGGGAGTCACTGAAGCTTTCTTT | . | TRBV6-5 | . | TRBJ1-1
CAWSTGGPSETQYF | TGTGCCTGGTCCACGGGCGGCCCATCAGAGACCCAGTACTTC | . | TRBV30 | . | TRBJ2-5
CASSQETGGSYEQYF | TGCGCCAGCAGCCAAGAGACAGGGGGAAGCTACGAGCAGTACTTC | TRBD1 | TRBV4-3 | . | TRBJ2-7
CASSVGEALDYGYTF | TGTGCCAGCAGCGTAGGCGAGGCCTTAGACTATGGCTACACCTTC | . | TRBV9 | once | TRBJ1-2
CAISAGTGTDTQYF | TGTGCCATCAGTGCCGGGACAGGCACAGATACGCAGTATTTT | TRBD1 | TRBV10-3 | . | TRBJ2-3
CAISESRGGASYEQYF | TGTGCCATCAGTGAGTCCAGAGGGGGCGCTTCTTACGAGCAGTACTTC | TRBD1 | TRBV10-3 | . | TRBJ2-7
CASSPLGRSSYEQYF | TGTGCCAGCAGCCCGTTGGGCCGGAGCTCCTACGAGCAGTACTTC | . | TRBV11-2 | once | TRBJ2-7
CATRLAEATDTQYF | TGTGCCACCAGACTAGCCGAAGCAACCGATACGCAGTATTTT | TRBD2 | TRBV6-1 | few | TRBJ2-3
CASRRPGLAVGELFF | TGTGCCAGCAGGCGTCCGGGACTAGCGGTCGGGGAGCTGTTTTTT | TRBD2 | TRBV11-2 | once | TRBJ2-2
CASSLTAGRSTDTQYF | TGTGCCAGCAGCTTAACCGCAGGACGCAGCACAGATACGCAGTATTTT | . | TRBV7-3 | . | TRBJ2-3
CASSLDRGNTEAFF | TGTGCCAGCAGTCTCGACAGGGGGAACACTGAAGCTTTCTTT | TRBD1 | TRBV6-1 | . | TRBJ1-1
CASSVEAGLNTGELFF | TGTGCCAGCAGCGTAGAGGCAGGCTTGAACACCGGGGAGCTGTTTTTT | . | TRBV9 | . | TRBJ2-2
CASSGGAADTQYF | TGTGCCAGCAGTGGGGGAGCCGCAGATACGCAGTATTTT | . | TRBV6-1 | . | TRBJ2-3
CASSLGDAGSPLHF | TGTGCCAGCAGCTTAGGTGATGCTGGTTCACCCCTCCACTTT | . | TRBV7-9 | once | TRBJ1-6
CASSLRVGEQFF | TGTGCCAGCAGCCTCAGGGTTGGTGAGCAGTTCTTC | . | TRBV7-3 | . | TRBJ2-1
CASSYRAFSGNTIYF | TGTGCCAGCAGTTACCGAGCATTCTCTGGAAACACCATATATTTT | . | TRBV6-5 | . | TRBJ1-3
CASSYGTDYGYTF | TGTGCCAGCAGTTACGGGACAGACTATGGCTACACCTTC | TRBD1 | TRBV6-5 | . | TRBJ1-2
CASSLGQGARYTF | TGCGCCAGCAGCTTGGGACAGGGGGCTCGCTACACCTTC | TRBD1 | TRBV5-1 | . | TRBJ1-2
CASSALELAGRETQYF | TGTGCCAGCAGCGCCCTAGAGTTAGCGGGAAGGGAGACCCAGTACTTC | TRBD2 | TRBV11-2 | . | TRBJ2-5
CASSQRAGYNQPQHF | TGTGCCAGCAGCCAAAGGGCAGGATACAATCAGCCCCAGCATTTT | . | TRBV7-6 | . | TRBJ1-5
CASSLAVGGTEAFF | TGTGCCAGCAGCTTAGCGGTAGGGGGCACTGAAGCTTTCTTT | . | TRBV7-6 | . | TRBJ1-1
CASSLDPGGIYEQYF | TGCGCCAGCAGCTTGGATCCAGGGGGCATCTACGAGCAGTACTTC | TRBD1 | TRBV5-1 | . | TRBJ2-7